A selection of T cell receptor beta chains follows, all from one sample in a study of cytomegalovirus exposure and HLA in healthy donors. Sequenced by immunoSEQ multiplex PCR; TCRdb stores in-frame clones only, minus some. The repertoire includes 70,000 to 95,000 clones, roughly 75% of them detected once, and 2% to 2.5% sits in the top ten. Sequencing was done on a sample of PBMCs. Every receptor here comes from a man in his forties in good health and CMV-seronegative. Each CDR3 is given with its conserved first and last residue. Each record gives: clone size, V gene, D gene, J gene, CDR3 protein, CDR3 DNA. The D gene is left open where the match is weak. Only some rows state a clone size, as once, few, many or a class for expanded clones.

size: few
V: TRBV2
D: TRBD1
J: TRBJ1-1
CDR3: CASTTGARRDTEAFF
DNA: TGTGCCAGCACCACAGGGGCTCGCAGGGACACTGAAGCTTTCTTT

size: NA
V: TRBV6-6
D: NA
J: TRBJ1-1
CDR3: CASSYDGRMAEAFF
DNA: TGTGCCAGCAGTTACGATGGGCGCATGGCTGAAGCTTTCTTT

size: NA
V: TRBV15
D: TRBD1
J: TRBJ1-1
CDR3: CATSRGGQGALGAFF
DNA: TGTGCCACCAGCAGAGGGGGACAGGGGGCCTTAGGAGCTTTCTTT

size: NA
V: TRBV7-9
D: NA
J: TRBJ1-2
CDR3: CASSLLLGANYGYTF
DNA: TGTGCCAGCAGCTTACTGCTCGGAGCTAACTATGGCTACACCTTC

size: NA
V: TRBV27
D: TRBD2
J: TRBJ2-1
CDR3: CASAKAGVDEQFF
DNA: TGTGCCAGCGCTAAAGCGGGGGTTGATGAGCAGTTCTTC

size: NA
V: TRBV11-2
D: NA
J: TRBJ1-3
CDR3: CASSLEWGPGNTIYF
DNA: TGTGCCAGCAGCTTAGAATGGGGGCCTGGAAACACCATATATTTT

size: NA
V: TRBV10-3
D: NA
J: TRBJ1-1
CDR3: CAISESPGFTEAFF
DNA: TGTGCCATCAGTGAGTCCCCGGGGTTCACTGAAGCTTTCTTT

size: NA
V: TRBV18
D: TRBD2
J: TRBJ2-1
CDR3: CASSALAGGWNEQFF
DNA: TGTGCCAGCTCAGCCCTAGCGGGAGGTTGGAATGAGCAGTTCTTC

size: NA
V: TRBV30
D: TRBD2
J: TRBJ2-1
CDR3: CAWSVGTSTNEQFF
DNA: TGTGCCTGGAGTGTGGGGACTAGCACCAATGAGCAGTTCTTC

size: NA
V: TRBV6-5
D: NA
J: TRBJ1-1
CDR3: CASSYPGNTEAFF
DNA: TGTGCCAGCAGTTACCCGGGGAACACTGAAGCTTTCTTT

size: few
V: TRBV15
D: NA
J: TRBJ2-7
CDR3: CATSRVGRAYEQYF
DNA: TGTGCCACCAGCAGAGTGGGCAGGGCCTACGAGCAGTACTTC

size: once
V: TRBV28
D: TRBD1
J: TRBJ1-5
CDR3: CASRRTGGGGQPQHF
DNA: TGTGCCAGCAGGAGAACAGGGGGCGGTGGTCAGCCCCAGCATTTT

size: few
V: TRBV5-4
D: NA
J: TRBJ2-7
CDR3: CASSSSGGTYEQYF
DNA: TGTGCCAGCAGCTCTTCAGGGGGGACCTACGAGCAGTACTTC

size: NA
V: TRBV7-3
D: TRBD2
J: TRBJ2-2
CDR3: CASSGLAGAGELFF
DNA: TGTGCCAGCAGCGGACTAGCGGGGGCCGGGGAGCTGTTTTTT

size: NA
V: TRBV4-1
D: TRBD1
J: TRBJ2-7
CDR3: CASSRPGQGYEQYF
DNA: TGCGCCAGCAGCCGCCCGGGACAGGGGTACGAGCAGTACTTC

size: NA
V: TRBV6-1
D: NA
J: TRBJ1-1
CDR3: CASTVGLNTEAFF
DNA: TGTGCCAGCACCGTGGGCCTGAACACTGAAGCTTTCTTT

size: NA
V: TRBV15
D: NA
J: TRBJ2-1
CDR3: CATSRDRSRSSYNEQFF
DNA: TGTGCCACCAGCAGAGATCGTAGCCGAAGCTCCTACAATGAGCAGTTCTTC

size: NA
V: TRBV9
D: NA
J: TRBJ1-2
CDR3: CASSVEGVDGYTF
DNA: TGTGCCAGCAGCGTAGAAGGGGTGGATGGCTACACCTTC

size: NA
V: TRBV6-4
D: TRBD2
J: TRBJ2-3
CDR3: CASRRVGLATDTQYF
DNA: TGTGCCAGCAGGAGGGTGGGACTAGCAACAGATACGCAGTATTTT

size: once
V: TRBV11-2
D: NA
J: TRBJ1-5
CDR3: CASSFSSNQPQHF
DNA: TGTGCCAGCAGCTTTAGTAGCAATCAGCCCCAGCATTTT

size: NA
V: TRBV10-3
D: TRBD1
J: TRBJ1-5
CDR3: CAIRSGQGSNQPQHF
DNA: TGTGCCATCAGATCTGGACAGGGTAGCAATCAGCCCCAGCATTTT

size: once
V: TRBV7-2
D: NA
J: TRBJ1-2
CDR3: CASSLWGSMNYGYTF
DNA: TGTGCCAGCAGCTTATGGGGCTCGATGAACTATGGCTACACCTTC

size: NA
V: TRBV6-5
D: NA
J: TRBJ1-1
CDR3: CASSPDSWGTEAFF
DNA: TGTGCCAGCAGCCCGGACAGTTGGGGCACTGAAGCTTTCTTT

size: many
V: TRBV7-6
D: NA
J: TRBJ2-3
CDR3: CASSLVQGEADTQYF
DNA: TGTGCCAGCAGCTTAGTCCAGGGGGAGGCAGATACGCAGTATTTT

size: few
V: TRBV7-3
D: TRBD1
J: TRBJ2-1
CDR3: CASSRDRGLYNEQFF
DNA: TGTGCCAGCAGCCGCGACAGGGGCTTGTACAATGAGCAGTTCTTC

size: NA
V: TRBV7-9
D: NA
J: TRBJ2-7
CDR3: CASSSRTGSSYEQYF
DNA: TGTGCCAGCAGCTCACGGACGGGGAGCTCCTACGAGCAGTACTTC

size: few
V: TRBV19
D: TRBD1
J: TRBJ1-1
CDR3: CASSHRPLLRTGGERTEAFF
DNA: TGTGCCAGTAGTCATCGGCCCCTTCTGAGGACAGGGGGCGAAAGGACTGAAGCTTTCTTT

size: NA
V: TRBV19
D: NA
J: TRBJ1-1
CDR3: CASSIGHRNTEAFF
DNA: TGTGCCAGTAGTATAGGACACAGGAACACTGAAGCTTTCTTT

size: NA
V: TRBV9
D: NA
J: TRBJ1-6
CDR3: CASSVGGPDTSWGSPLHF
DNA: TGTGCCAGCAGCGTAGGGGGCCCAGACACTTCCTGGGGTTCACCCCTCCACTTT

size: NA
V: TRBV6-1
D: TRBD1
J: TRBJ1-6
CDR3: CASSGSGTVGSPLHF
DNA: TGTGCCAGCAGTGGCTCCGGGACAGTAGGTTCACCCCTCCACTTT

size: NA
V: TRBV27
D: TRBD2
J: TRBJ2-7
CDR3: CASSHGTSGIEQYF
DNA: TGTGCCAGCAGTCACGGGACTAGCGGGATCGAGCAGTACTTC

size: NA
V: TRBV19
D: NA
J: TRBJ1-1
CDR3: CASTTAGLWVGTEAFF
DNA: TGTGCCAGTACGACCGCGGGGCTCTGGGTCGGCACTGAAGCTTTCTTT

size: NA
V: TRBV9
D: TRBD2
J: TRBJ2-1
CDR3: CASSVTSSAEQFF
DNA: TGTGCCAGCAGTGTGACTAGCTCGGCTGAGCAGTTCTTC

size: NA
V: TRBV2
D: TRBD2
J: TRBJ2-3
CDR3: CASSDDSGRAADTQYF
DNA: TGTGCCAGCAGTGATGACAGCGGGAGGGCCGCAGATACGCAGTATTTT

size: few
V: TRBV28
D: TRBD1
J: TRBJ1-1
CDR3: CASSYRDRGNTEAFF
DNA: TGTGCCAGCAGTTACCGGGACAGGGGGAACACTGAAGCTTTCTTT

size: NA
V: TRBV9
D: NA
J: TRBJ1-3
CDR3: CASSVRGANGNTIYF
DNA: TGTGCCAGCAGCGTCCGCGGGGCAAACGGAAACACCATATATTTT

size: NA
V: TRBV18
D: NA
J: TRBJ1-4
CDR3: CASSPGQGSEKLFF
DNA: TGTGCCAGCTCACCAGGGCAGGGGTCTGAAAAACTGTTTTTT

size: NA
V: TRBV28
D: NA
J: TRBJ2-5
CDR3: CASSVGGKGETQYF
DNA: TGTGCCAGCAGTGTAGGAGGGAAGGGGGAGACCCAGTACTTC

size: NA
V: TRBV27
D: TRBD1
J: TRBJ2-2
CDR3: CASSFSQGWTGELFF
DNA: TGTGCCAGCAGTTTCTCACAGGGGTGGACCGGGGAGCTGTTTTTT

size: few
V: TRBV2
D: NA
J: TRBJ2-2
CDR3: CASSLTRANGELFF
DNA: TGTGCCAGCAGTCTGACTAGGGCCAACGGGGAGCTGTTTTTT

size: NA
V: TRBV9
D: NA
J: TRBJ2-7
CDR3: CASSVGQSPEEQYF
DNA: TGTGCCAGCAGCGTAGGACAGTCCCCAGAAGAGCAGTACTTC

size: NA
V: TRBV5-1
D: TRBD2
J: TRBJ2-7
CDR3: CASSKTSASYEQYF
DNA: TGCGCCAGCAGCAAAACTAGCGCCTCCTACGAGCAGTACTTC

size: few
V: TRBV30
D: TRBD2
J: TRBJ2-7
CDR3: CAWSVGASGISEQYF
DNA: TGTGCCTGGAGTGTGGGGGCTAGCGGGATCTCTGAGCAGTACTTC

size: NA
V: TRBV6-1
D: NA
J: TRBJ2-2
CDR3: CASSEVESNTGELFF
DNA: TGTGCCAGCAGTGAAGTGGAGTCGAACACCGGGGAGCTGTTTTTT